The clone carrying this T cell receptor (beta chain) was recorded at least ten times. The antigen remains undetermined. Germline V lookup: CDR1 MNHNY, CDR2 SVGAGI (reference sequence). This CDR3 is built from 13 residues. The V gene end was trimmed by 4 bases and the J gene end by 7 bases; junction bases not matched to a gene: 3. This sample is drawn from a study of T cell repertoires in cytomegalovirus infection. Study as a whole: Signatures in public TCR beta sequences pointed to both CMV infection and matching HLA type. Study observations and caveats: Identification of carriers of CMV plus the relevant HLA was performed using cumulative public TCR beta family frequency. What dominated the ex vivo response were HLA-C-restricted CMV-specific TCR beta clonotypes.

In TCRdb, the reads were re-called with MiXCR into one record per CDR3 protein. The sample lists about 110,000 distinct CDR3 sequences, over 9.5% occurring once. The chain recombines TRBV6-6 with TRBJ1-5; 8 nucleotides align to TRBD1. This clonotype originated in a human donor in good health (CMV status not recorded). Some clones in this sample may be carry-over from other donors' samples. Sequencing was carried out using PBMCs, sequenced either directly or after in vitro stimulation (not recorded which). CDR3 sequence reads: CASSLTGAQPQHF. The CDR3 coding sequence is TGTGCCAGCAGTTTGACAGGGGCACAGCCCCAGCATTTT.